The 17 T cell receptor beta chains given below trace back to one sample, sequenced in a study of CD8 T cells in ankylosing spondylitis. Via MiXCR, TCRdb re-called the 5' RACE reads, giving one row per CDR3 protein. Seen here are about 44,000 distinct CDR3 sequences, approximately 9.9% observed once, and the top ten hold just over 1.4%. The source material was blood, either unsorted or a sorted T cell fraction (not recorded which). The receptors were sampled from a male donor with ankylosing spondylitis or in good health (not recorded which).

In this sample, this clonotype turned up many times. The chain employs TRBV7-2 and TRBJ2-6; D possibly matches TRBD1 or TRBD2 (6 bases each). Trimming took 8 bases from V and 1 from J, leaving 15 bases between them. The CDR3 runs 16 residues. Germline CDR1 is SGHTA and CDR2 is FQGNSA. The CDR3: CASGKGGFSGANVLTF. As DNA, the CDR3 is TGTGCCAGCGGGAAGGGGGGTTTTTCTGGGGCCAACGTCCTGACTTTC.

This clonotype was recorded many times. The chain carries TRBV5-1 and TRBJ1-2; D is uncertain. This CDR3 is built from 12 residues. The germline V gene encodes CDR1 SGHRS and CDR2 YFSETQ. V was shortened by 4 bases and J by 7 bases, with 11 bases between the two germline ends. The CDR3 coding sequence is TGCGCCAGCAGCCCCGTGGGGAGTGGCTACACCTTC. It codes for CASSPVGSGYTF.

This clonotype came up a few times. V gene TRBV12-3 or TRBV12-4 combines with J gene TRBJ2-2; D possibly corresponds to TRBD2 (6 bases). V lost 6 bases, J lost 4 bases, and 12 bases lay in between. The CDR3 loop spans 14 amino acids. The CDR3 nucleotides are TGTGCCAGCAGCCTCACGGAGGGCACCGGGGAGCTGTTTTTT. It yields the protein CASSLTEGTGELFF.

This clonotype was observed a handful of times. This chain connects TRBV30 to TRBJ1-5, with D hard to call. Germline assignment: CDR1 GTSNPN and CDR2 SVGIG (reference sequence). The CDR3 loop spans 14 amino acids. V was cut by 5 bases and J by 1 base, with 12 bases left in between. In nucleotides, the CDR3 is TGTGCCTGGTCAAATGGTGGGAGCAATCAGCCCCAGCATTTT. Amino acids: CAWSNGGSNQPQHF.

This clonotype turned up a few times. J is TRBJ2-5 and V is TRBV7-6; unclear D gene. CDR1 and CDR2 from the germline V gene are SGHVS and FNYEAQ. This CDR3 has 15 residues. Between the trimmed V and J ends, which lost 5 bases and 3 bases, there was a span of 16 bases. CDR3 residues: CASSPLLRSKETQYF. CDR3 sequence (DNA): TGTGCCAGCAGCCCCCTCTTGAGGAGTAAAGAGACCCAGTACTTC.

This clonotype was observed at least ten times. The rearrangement joins TRBV3-1 to TRBJ1-3; D is unclear. The V gene's germline CDR1 is LGHDT and CDR2 YNNKEL (reference sequence). Trimming took off 2 bases at V and 0 bases at J, with 2 bases between the two ends. CDR3 length: 13 residues. The DNA for the CDR3 is TGTGCCAGCAGCCAAATCTCTGGAAACACCATATATTTT. As protein: CASSQISGNTIYF. Using reference TRBV3-1 and TRBJ1-3 for the parts outside the CDR3, the full variable domain is DTAVSQTPKYLVTQMGNDKSIKCEQNLGHDTMYWYKQDSKKFLKIMFSYNNKELIINETVPNRFSPKSPDKAHLNLHINSLELGDSAVYFCASSQISGNTIYFGEGSWLTVV.

The gene calls are TRBV7-9 and TRBJ2-7; 7 nucleotides line up with TRBD1. V lost 6 bases, J lost 6 bases, and 11 bases stayed unmatched. Per germline, CDR1 SEHNR and CDR2 FQNEAQ (reference sequence). This CDR3 has 14 amino acids. CDR3 loop: CASRPFTGVGEQYF. DNA of the CDR3: TGTGCCAGCAGACCCTTTACAGGGGTAGGCGAGCAGTACTTC.

This sequence joins TRBV7-2 and TRBJ1-2; 10 nucleotides match TRBD1. V gave up 0 bases and J gave up 10 bases; unmatched junction bases: 11. Germline V gives CDR1 SGHTA, CDR2 FQGNSA. The CDR3 spans 16 residues. CDR3 amino acids: CASSLALTGGADDYTF. The CDR3, as DNA: TGTGCCAGCAGCTTAGCTTTGACAGGGGGCGCGGATGACTACACCTTC.

This clonotype was seen a few times. The chain links TRBV29-1 to TRBJ2-5; unclear D gene. CDR1 is SQVTM and CDR2 is ANQGSEA in the germline V gene. This CDR3 is 11 amino acids long. V lost 6 bases, J lost 2 bases, and 7 bases lay in between. The CDR3 reads CSVGNQETQYF. CDR3 DNA sequence: TGCAGCGTGGGGAATCAAGAGACCCAGTACTTC.

This clonotype has ten or more counts. V usage is TRBV27 and J usage is TRBJ1-6; tentative D call: TRBD1 (5 bases). This CDR3 region has 15 residues. The ends were cut back, 4 bases at V and 7 bases at J, with 14 bases in the middle. From germline, CDR1 is MNHEY and CDR2 SMNVEV (reference sequence). CDR3 coding DNA: TGTGCCAGCAGTTCCCTCGGGACGGTGAATTCACCCCTCCACTTT. Translated, it gives CASSSLGTVNSPLHF.

This clonotype was recorded many times. The chain employs TRBV5-1 and TRBJ1-4; perhaps TRBD1 as D (6 bases). V was cut by 0 bases and J by 3 bases, with 12 bases left in between. The germline V gene encodes CDR1 SGHRS and CDR2 YFSETQ. CDR3 length equals 16 residues. DNA of the CDR3: TGCGCCAGCAGCTTGGACAGGGTTCATCCTAATGAAAAACTGTTTTTT. This encodes CASSLDRVHPNEKLFF.

In its sample, this clonotype was seen many times. The chain couples TRBV6-5 to TRBJ1-2, with D uncertain. The CDR3 extends over 14 amino acids. CDR1 and CDR2 (germline): MNHEY, SVGAGI. Deletions cut 2 bases from V and 5 bases from J, with 12 bases between. CDR3 bases: TGTGCCAGCAGTTACAGGGATCTTGGATATGGCTACACCTTC. Its translation: CASSYRDLGYGYTF.

This clonotype was recorded many times. V is TRBV12-3 or TRBV12-4 and J is TRBJ1-1, with unresolved D. This CDR3 comprises 14 residues. The germline V and J ends were trimmed by 2 bases and 1 base, with 8 bases remaining between them. Here the CDR3 DNA reads TGTGCCAGCAGTTTACTGGCACCGAACACTGAAGCTTTCTTT. Protein: CASSLLAPNTEAFF.

This clonotype was recorded many times. The chain's CDR3 is CASSLADGNTEAFF. The CDR3 nucleotides read TGTGCCAGCAGTTTGGCGGATGGGAACACTGAAGCTTTCTTT. The chain has TRBV12-3 or TRBV12-4 and TRBJ1-1; D call uncertain. The CDR3 sequence is 14 residues long. V lost 3 bases and J 1 base, leaving 9 bases between the germline ends.

On this clonotype: One base away lies a much larger clone, so this may be a sequencing read error. This chain joins TRBV5-1 and TRBJ1-1, with D unresolved. CDR1 is SGHRS and CDR2 is YFSETQ in the germline V gene. This CDR3 has 12 amino acids. The CDR3 region is CASSLPNTEDFF. The CDR3 coding sequence is TGCGCCAGCAGCTTGCCGAACACTGAAGATTTCTTT.

This clonotype occurred many times. The rearrangement links TRBV5-5 to TRBJ2-2; D ambiguous. Germline V gives CDR1 SGHKS, CDR2 YYEKEE (reference sequence). V lost 4 bases and J lost 1, with 14 bases in between. The CDR3 has 16 residues. CDR3 residues: CASSLSSTRNTGELFF. CDR3 coding DNA: TGTGCCAGCAGCCTGTCCTCTACACGGAACACCGGGGAGCTGTTTTTT.

There are many counts of this clonotype. The rearrangement uses TRBV5-1 and TRBJ2-5; D call uncertain. Trimming left V 0 bases short and J 2 bases short, with 11 bases between. Per germline, CDR1 SGHRS and CDR2 YFSETQ. CDR3 length equals 15 residues. The CDR3 sequence is CASSLDVGVQETQYF. CDR3 bases: TGCGCCAGCAGCTTGGATGTGGGTGTTCAAGAGACCCAGTACTTC. Variable domain in full (rest from reference TRBV5-1 and TRBJ2-5): KAGVTQTPRYLIKTRGQQVTLSCSPISGHRSVSWYQQTPGQGLQFLFEYFSETQRNKGNFPGRFSGRQFSNSRSEMNVSTLELGDSALYLCASSLDVGVQETQYFGPGTRLLVL.